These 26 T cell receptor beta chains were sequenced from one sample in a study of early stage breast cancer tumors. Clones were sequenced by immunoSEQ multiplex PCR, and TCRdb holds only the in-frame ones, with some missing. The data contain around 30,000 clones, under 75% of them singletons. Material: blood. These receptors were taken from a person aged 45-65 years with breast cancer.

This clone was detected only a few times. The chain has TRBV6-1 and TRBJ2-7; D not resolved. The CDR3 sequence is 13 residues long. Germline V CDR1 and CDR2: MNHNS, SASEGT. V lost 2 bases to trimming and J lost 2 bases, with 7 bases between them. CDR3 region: CASSEQGPYEQYF. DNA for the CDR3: TGTGCCAGCAGTGAACAAGGGCCCTACGAGCAGTACTTC.

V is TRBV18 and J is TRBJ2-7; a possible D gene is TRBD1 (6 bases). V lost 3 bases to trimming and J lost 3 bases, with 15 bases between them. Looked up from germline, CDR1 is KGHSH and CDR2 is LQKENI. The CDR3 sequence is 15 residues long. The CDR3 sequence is CASSPPRGENYEQYF. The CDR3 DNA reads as TGTGCCAGCTCACCTCCCAGGGGCGAAAACTACGAGCAGTACTTC.

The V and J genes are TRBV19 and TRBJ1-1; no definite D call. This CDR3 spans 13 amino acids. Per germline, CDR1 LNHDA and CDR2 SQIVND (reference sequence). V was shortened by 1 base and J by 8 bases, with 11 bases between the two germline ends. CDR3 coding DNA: TGTGCCAGTAGTATAGGGGTTGGCAGAGAAGCTTTCTTT. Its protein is CASSIGVGREAFF.

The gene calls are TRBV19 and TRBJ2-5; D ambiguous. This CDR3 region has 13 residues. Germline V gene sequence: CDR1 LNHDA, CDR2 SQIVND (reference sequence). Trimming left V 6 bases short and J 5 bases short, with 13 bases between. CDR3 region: CASSPLGWETQYF. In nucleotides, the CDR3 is TGTGCCAGTAGCCCGTTGGGATGGGAGACCCAGTACTTC.

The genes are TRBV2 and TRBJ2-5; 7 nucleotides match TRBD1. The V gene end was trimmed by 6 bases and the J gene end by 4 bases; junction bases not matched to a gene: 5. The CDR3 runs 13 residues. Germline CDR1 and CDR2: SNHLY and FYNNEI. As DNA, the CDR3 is TGTGCCAGCAGCAGGACAGGCGGAGAGACCCAGTACTTC. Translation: CASSRTGGETQYF.

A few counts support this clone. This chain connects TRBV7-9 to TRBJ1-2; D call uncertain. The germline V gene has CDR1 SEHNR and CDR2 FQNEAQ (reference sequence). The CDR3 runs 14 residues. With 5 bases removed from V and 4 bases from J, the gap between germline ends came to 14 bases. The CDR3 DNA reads TGTGCCAGCAGCCCGGACTATCACTTCTATGGCTACACCTTC. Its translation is CASSPDYHFYGYTF.

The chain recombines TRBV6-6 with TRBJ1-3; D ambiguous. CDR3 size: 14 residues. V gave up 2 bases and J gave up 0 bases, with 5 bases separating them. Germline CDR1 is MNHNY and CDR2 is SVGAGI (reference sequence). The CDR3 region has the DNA TGTGCCAGCAGTTACATGGGCTCTGGAAACACCATATATTTT. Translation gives CASSYMGSGNTIYF.

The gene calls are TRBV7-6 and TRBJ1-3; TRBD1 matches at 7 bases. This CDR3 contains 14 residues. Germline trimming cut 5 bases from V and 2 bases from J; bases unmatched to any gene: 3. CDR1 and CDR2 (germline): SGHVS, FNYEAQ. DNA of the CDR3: TGTGCCAGCAGCGTACAGGGGCCTGGAAACACCATATATTTT. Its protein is CASSVQGPGNTIYF.

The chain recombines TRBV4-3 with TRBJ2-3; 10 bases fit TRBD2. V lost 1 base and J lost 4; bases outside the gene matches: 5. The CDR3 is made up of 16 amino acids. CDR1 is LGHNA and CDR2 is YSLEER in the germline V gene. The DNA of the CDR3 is TGCGCCAGCAGCCAAGGTCCTAGCGGGAGCTCAGATACGCAGTATTTT. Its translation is CASSQGPSGSSDTQYF.

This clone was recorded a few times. CDR3 protein: CASSETGSRVAGNQPQHF. Written as DNA, the CDR3 is TGCGCCAGCAGTGAGACAGGTTCCCGCGTGGCCGGCAATCAGCCCCAGCATTTT. The V call is TRBV10-1, the J call TRBJ1-5; D possibly corresponds to TRBD1 (5 bases). V lost 2 bases to trimming and J lost 2 bases, with 19 bases between them. Germline V CDR1 and CDR2: WNHNN, SYGVQD (reference sequence). The CDR3 consists of 18 residues.

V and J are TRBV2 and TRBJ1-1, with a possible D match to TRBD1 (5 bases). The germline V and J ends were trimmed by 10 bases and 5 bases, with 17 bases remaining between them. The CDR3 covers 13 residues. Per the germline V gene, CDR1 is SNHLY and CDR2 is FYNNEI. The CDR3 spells CATPPLGGTEAFF. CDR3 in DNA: TGTGCCACCCCCCCGTTGGGGGGAACTGAAGCTTTCTTT. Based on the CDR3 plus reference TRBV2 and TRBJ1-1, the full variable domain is EPEVTQTPSHQVTQMGQEVILRCVPISNHLYFYWYRQILGQKVEFLVSFYNNEISEKSEIFDDQFSVERPDGSNFTLKIRSTKLEDSAMYFCATPPLGGTEAFFGQGTRLTVV.

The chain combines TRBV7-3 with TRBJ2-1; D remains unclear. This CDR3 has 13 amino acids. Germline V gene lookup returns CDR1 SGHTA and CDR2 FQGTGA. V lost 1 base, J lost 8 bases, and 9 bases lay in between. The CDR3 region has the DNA TGTGCCAGCAGCTTAATGGATTCCTATGAGCAGTTCTTC. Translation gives CASSLMDSYEQFF.

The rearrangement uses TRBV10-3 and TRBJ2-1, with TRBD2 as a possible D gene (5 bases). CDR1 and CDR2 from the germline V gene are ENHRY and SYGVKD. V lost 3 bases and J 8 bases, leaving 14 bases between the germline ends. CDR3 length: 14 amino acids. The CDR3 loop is CAISDRGRDDEQFF. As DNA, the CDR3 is TGTGCCATCAGTGATCGTGGGAGAGACGATGAGCAGTTCTTC.

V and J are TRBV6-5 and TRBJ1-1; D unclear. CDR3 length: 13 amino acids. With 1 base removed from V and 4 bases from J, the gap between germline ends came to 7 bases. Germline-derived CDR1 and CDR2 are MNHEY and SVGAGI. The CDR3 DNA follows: TGTGCCAGCAGTTACTTGGGAAGCACTGAAGCTTTCTTT. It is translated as CASSYLGSTEAFF.

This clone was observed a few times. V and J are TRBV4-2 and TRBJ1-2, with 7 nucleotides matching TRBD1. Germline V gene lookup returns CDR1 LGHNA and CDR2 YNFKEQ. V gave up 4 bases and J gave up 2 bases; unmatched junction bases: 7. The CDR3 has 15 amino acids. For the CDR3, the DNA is TGTGCCAGCAGCCCGGGGACAGAAAGAAACTATGGCTACACCTTC. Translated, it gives CASSPGTERNYGYTF.

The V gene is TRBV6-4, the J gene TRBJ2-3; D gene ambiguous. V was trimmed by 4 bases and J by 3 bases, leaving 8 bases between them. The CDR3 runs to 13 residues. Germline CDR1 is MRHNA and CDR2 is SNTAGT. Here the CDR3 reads CASSGKGTDTQYF. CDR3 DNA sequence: TGTGCCAGCAGTGGTAAGGGTACAGATACGCAGTATTTT.

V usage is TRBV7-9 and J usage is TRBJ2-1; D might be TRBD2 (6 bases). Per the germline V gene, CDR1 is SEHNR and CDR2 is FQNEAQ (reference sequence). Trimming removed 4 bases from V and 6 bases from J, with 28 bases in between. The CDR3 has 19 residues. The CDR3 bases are TGTGCCAGCAGCTCCGCGGGCGGGAACACCTCCGGAACCAGCAATGAGCAGTTCTTC. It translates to CASSSAGGNTSGTSNEQFF.

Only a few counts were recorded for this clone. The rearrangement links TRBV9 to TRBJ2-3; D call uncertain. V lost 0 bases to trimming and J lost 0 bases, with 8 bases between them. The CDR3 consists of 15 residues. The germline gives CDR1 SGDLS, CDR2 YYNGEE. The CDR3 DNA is TGTGCCAGCAGCGTAGGAAGTCTGAGCACAGATACGCAGTATTTT. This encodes CASSVGSLSTDTQYF.

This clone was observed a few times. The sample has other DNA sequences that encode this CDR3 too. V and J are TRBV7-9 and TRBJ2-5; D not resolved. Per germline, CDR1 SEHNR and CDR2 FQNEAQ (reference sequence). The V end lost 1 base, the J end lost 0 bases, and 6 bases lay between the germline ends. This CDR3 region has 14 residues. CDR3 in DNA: TGTGCCAGCAGCTTAGGAGGACACCAAGAGACCCAGTACTTC. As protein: CASSLGGHQETQYF.

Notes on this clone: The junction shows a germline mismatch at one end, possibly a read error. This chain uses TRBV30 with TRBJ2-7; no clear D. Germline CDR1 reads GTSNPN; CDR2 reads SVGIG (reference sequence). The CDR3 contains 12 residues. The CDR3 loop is CAWSVLGYGQYF. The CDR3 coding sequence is TGTGCCTGGAGTGTACTGGGTTACGGGCAGTACTTC.

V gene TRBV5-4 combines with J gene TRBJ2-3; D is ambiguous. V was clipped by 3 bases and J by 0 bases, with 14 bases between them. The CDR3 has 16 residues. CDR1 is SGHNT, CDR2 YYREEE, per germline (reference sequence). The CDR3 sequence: CASSSRSPSSTDTQYF. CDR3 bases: TGTGCCAGCAGCTCCCGGTCACCCTCTAGCACAGATACGCAGTATTTT.

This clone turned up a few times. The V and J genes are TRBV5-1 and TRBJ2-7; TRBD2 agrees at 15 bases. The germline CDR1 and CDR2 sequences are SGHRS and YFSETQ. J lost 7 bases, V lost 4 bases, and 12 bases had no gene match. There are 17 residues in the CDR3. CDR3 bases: TGCGCCAGCAGCCCCGGACTAGCGGGAGGGCCTCAGTCGGAGCAGTACTTC. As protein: CASSPGLAGGPQSEQYF.

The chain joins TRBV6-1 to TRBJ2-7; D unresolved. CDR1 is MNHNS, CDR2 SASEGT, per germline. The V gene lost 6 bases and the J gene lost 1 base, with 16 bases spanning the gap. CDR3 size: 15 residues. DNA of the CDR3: TGTGCCAGCAGGTCGGAAACGTGGGGATCCTACGAGCAGTACTTC. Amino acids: CASRSETWGSYEQYF.

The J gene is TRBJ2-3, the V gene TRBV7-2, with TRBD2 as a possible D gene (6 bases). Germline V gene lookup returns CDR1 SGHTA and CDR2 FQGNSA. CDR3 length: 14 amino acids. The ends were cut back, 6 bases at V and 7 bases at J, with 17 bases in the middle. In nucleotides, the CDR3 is TGTGCCAGCAGACGAAGCCGGGACTTCCATACGCAGTATTTT. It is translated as CASRRSRDFHTQYF.

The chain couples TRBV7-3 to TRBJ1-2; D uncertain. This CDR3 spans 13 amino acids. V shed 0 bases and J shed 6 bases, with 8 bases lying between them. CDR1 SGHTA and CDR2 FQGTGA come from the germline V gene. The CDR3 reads CASSLTAGHGYTF. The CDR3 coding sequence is TGTGCCAGCAGCTTAACGGCAGGTCATGGCTACACCTTC.

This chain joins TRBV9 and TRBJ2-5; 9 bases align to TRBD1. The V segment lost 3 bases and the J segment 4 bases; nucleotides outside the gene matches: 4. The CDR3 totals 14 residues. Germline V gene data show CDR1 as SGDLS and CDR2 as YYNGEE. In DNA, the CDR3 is TGTGCCAGCAGCGGTACAGGGGGCAGAGAGACCCAGTACTTC. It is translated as CASSGTGGRETQYF.